The 19 T cell receptor beta chains presented below share a single source sample, sequenced in a study of blood T cell repertoires in COVID-19. This table comes from immunoSEQ multiplex PCR, and its TCRdb copy is limited to in-frame clones, with some not included. The sample lists over 250,000 clones, around nine tenths seen once, with 2% to 2.5% in the top ten. Sequencing input: PBMCs or T cells enriched from blood (not recorded which). The receptors come from a woman aged 60-70 years in a cohort exposed to, infected with or recovered from COVID-19 (not recorded which).

The chain links TRBV30 to TRBJ1-1; D perhaps matches TRBD1 (6 bases). V was trimmed by 0 bases and J by 4 bases, leaving 6 bases between them. The germline gives CDR1 GTSNPN, CDR2 SVGIG (reference sequence). There are 12 residues in the CDR3. The CDR3 here is CAWSVQGTEAFF. CDR3 DNA: TGTGCCTGGAGTGTACAGGGCACTGAAGCTTTCTTT.

V gene TRBV28 combines with J gene TRBJ1-6; the D is unclear. This CDR3 comprises 18 residues. Trimming took off 8 bases at V and 6 bases at J, with 26 bases between the two ends. Germline CDR1 and CDR2: MDHEN and SYDVKM. The CDR3 here is CASGEFSGIGFRNSPLHF. CDR3 DNA sequence: TGTGCCAGCGGGGAGTTTAGTGGTATTGGCTTTCGTAATTCACCCCTCCACTTT.

This clone came up once. This chain links TRBV5-1 with TRBJ1-4, with TRBD1 matching over 9 bases. This CDR3 comprises 15 residues. After removal of 0 bases from V and 4 bases from J, the junction contained 1 base not matched to a gene. CDR1 and CDR2 from the germline V gene are SGHRS and YFSETQ. The CDR3: CASSLGDRVNEKLFF. The CDR3 nucleotides are TGCGCCAGCAGCTTGGGGGACAGGGTTAATGAAAAACTGTTTTTT.

The gene calls are TRBV24-1 and TRBJ2-7, with 8 bases lining up with TRBD1. CDR3 length equals 17 residues. V was pared by 2 bases and J by 2 bases, with 10 bases of the junction left unmatched. Per the germline V gene, CDR1 is KGHDR and CDR2 is SFDVKD. The CDR3 region is CATSDSDRGWDPYEQYF. CDR3 bases: TGTGCCACCAGTGATTCTGACAGGGGCTGGGACCCCTACGAGCAGTACTTC.

This chain uses TRBV7-8 with TRBJ2-1; D is ambiguous. Germline V gives CDR1 SGHVS, CDR2 FQNEAQ. The CDR3 is made up of 15 amino acids. V lost 5 bases and J lost 6, with 17 bases in between. In DNA form, the CDR3 reads TGTGCCAGCAGCGCATTGAAACGTTATAGCAATGAGCAGTTCTTC. Translating gives CASSALKRYSNEQFF.

This clone was picked up one time. J is TRBJ2-3 and V is TRBV29-1; tentatively, D is TRBD2 (6 bases). Germline values: CDR1 SQVTM, CDR2 ANQGSEA. Trimming shortened V by 4 bases and J by 1 base, and 9 bases separated the two germline ends. The CDR3 is 13 amino acids. The CDR3 region is CSVVASGTDTQYF. As DNA, the CDR3 is TGCAGCGTTGTTGCTAGCGGCACAGATACGCAGTATTTT.

The chain has TRBV6-5 and TRBJ2-1; TRBD1 agrees at 9 bases. Germline V gene sequence: CDR1 MNHEY, CDR2 SVGAGI. The CDR3 sequence is 15 residues long. J gave up 5 bases and V 1 base, and 3 bases lay outside the gene matches. CDR3 in amino acids: CASSYLGQGNNEQFF. CDR3 nucleotide sequence: TGTGCCAGCAGTTACTTGGGACAGGGTAACAATGAGCAGTTCTTC.

This clone appeared once. V usage is TRBV6-6 and J usage is TRBJ2-3; possibly TRBD2 for D (7 bases). The CDR3 loop spans 15 amino acids. Germline V gene lookup returns CDR1 MNHNY and CDR2 SVGAGI (reference sequence). V lost 4 bases to trimming and J lost 4 bases, with 15 bases between them. The CDR3 bases are TGTGCCAGCAGTTCCCTCAGAGGGGGGGCAGATACGCAGTATTTT. Amino acid sequence: CASSSLRGGADTQYF.

J is TRBJ1-1 and V is TRBV10-3, with D perhaps matching TRBD1 (6 bases). The CDR3 has 11 amino acids. V was shortened by 10 bases and J by 4 bases, with 10 bases between the two germline ends. From germline, CDR1 is ENHRY and CDR2 SYGVKD. The chain's CDR3 is CATQGRTEAFF. Written as DNA, the CDR3 is TGTGCCACCCAGGGGCGCACTGAAGCTTTCTTT.

The chain employs TRBV19 and TRBJ2-3; D unresolved. Germline V gene lookup returns CDR1 LNHDA and CDR2 SQIVND (reference sequence). The CDR3 is 15 amino acids. V was shortened by 5 bases and J by 0 bases, with 12 bases between the two germline ends. For the CDR3, the DNA is TGTGCCAGTAGTTTATGGGCAGCTAGCACAGATACGCAGTATTTT. It specifies CASSLWAASTDTQYF.

The CDR3 region has the DNA TGTGCCAGCTCGCGCGGGGCCCCTGACTCGAACACCGGGGAGCTGTTTTTT. It codes for CASSRGAPDSNTGELFF. V usage is TRBV18 and J usage is TRBJ2-2; maybe TRBD2 (6 bases). CDR1 is KGHSH and CDR2 is LQKENI in the germline V gene. V was trimmed by 6 bases and J by 0 bases, leaving 17 bases between them. The CDR3 spans 17 residues.

The CDR3 sequence is CASSYWTGVGTGELFF. The CDR3 DNA follows: TGTGCCAGCAGTTATTGGACAGGGGTAGGCACCGGGGAGCTGTTTTTT. The chain recombines TRBV6-5 with TRBJ2-2; TRBD1 matches 9 bases. The length of the CDR3 is 16 residues. Germline V CDR1 and CDR2: MNHEY, SVGAGI. V was pared by 3 bases and J by 4 bases, with 6 bases of the junction left unmatched.

The V call is TRBV2, the J call TRBJ2-7; 8 nucleotides align to TRBD1. Germline trimming cut 7 bases from V and 2 bases from J; bases unmatched to any gene: 10. Germline CDR1 reads SNHLY; CDR2 reads FYNNEI. The CDR3 has 15 amino acids. The CDR3 loop reads CASNLEQGEAYEQYF. The CDR3 DNA sequence: TGTGCCAGCAACCTCGAACAGGGGGAGGCCTACGAGCAGTACTTC.

This clone was recorded once. The chain links TRBV19 to TRBJ2-1; D unresolved. The CDR3 sequence is 14 residues long. V was cut by 3 bases and J by 7 bases, with 13 bases left in between. The germline V gene encodes CDR1 LNHDA and CDR2 SQIVND (reference sequence). This CDR3 reads CASSILTTGNEQFF. As DNA, the CDR3 is TGTGCCAGTAGTATTCTGACCACCGGGAATGAGCAGTTCTTC.

A single count supports this clone. The chain has TRBV11-1 and TRBJ2-5; D call uncertain. V was trimmed by 5 bases and J by 3 bases, leaving 13 bases between them. The CDR3 covers 14 residues. CDR1 is SGHAT, CDR2 FQDESV, per germline (reference sequence). The DNA for the CDR3 is TGTGCCAGCAGCCCAGGTAGGCCCGAAGAGACCCAGTACTTC. Encoded protein: CASSPGRPEETQYF.

The chain couples TRBV5-5 to TRBJ2-7; D possibly corresponds to TRBD2 (5 bases). Germline loops: CDR1 SGHKS, CDR2 YYEKEE (reference sequence). The CDR3 is 14 amino acids. Trimming removed 3 bases at V and 0 bases at J, with 10 bases between. CDR3 protein: CASSWTSSSYEQYF. In DNA form, the CDR3 reads TGTGCCAGCAGCTGGACTTCGAGCTCCTACGAGCAGTACTTC. Full variable domain (remainder filled in from reference TRBV5-5 and TRBJ2-7): DAGVTQSPTHLIKTRGQQVTLRCSPISGHKSVSWYQQVLGQGPQFIFQYYEKEERGRGNFPDRFSARQFPNYSSELNVNALLLGDSALYLCASSWTSSSYEQYFGPGTRLTVT.

The chain is built from TRBV30 and TRBJ2-7; a weak D match, TRBD2 (6 bases). V lost 5 bases, J lost 2 bases, and 13 bases lay in between. CDR3 length: 13 residues. Germline-derived CDR1 and CDR2 are GTSNPN and SVGIG (reference sequence). This CDR3 is CAWAPGLPYEQYF. The DNA for the CDR3 is TGTGCCTGGGCACCGGGACTCCCCTACGAGCAGTACTTC.

The CDR3 sequence is CASSPGLAGVETQYF. The CDR3 nucleotides are TGTGCCAGCAGCCCGGGACTAGCGGGAGTGGAGACCCAGTACTTC. The V and J genes are TRBV7-6 and TRBJ2-5, with TRBD2 identical over 14 bases. Losses at the gene ends were 5 bases for V and 5 bases for J; bases not matched to a gene: 4. CDR1 is SGHVS, CDR2 FNYEAQ, per germline. This CDR3 has 15 residues.

V gene TRBV6-2 or TRBV6-3 combines with J gene TRBJ1-2; D is unresolved. The CDR3 is 14 residues long. V lost 3 bases and J lost 0, with 8 bases in between. The germline V gene encodes CDR1 MNHEY and CDR2 SVGEGT. The CDR3 loop reads CASSYILPNYGYTF. Written as DNA, the CDR3 is TGTGCCAGCAGTTATATCCTTCCTAACTATGGCTACACCTTC.